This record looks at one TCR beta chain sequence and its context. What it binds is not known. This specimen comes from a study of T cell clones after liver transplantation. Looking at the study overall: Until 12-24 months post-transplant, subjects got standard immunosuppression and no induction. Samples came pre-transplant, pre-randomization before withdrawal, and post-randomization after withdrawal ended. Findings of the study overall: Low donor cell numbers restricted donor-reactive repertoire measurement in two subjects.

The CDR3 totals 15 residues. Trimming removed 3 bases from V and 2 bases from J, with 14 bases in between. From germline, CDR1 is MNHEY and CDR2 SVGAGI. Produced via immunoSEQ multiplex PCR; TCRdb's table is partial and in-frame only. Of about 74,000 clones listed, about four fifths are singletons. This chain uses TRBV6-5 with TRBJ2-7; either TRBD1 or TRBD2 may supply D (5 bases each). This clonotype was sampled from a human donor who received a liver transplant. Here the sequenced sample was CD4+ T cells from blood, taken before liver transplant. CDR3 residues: CASSYDSQGPYEQYF. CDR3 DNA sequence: TGTGCCAGCAGTTATGATTCCCAGGGACCCTACGAGCAGTACTTC.